This entry lists 24 T cell receptor beta chains sequenced from one sample in a study of Graves' ophthalmopathy and Graves' hyperthyroidism. RNA served as the template for amplifying TCR beta CDR3 regions. Second-round multiplex PCR came after a first-round RT-PCR that employed HTBI primers. TCRdb recomputed calls from the multiplex PCR reads with MiXCR, one row per CDR3 protein. In the table there are 200,000 to 250,000 distinct CDR3 sequences, around a fifth of which are singletons. What was sequenced was peripheral blood. These TCRs come from a woman aged 45-60 years with Graves' ophthalmopathy.

This clonotype came up many times. Sequence at one end of the junction differs from germline and may be a read error. The chain joins TRBV7-7 to TRBJ2-5, with TRBD2 as a possible D gene (6 bases). The CDR3 runs 15 residues. The germline V gene encodes CDR1 SSHAT and CDR2 FNYEAQ (reference sequence). The CDR3 loop is CASSPRRVRGETQYF. In nucleotides, the CDR3 is TGTGCTAGCAGCCCGAGGCGGGTGCGGGGAGAGACCCAGTACTTC.

This clonotype has more than one count but fewer than ten. Written as DNA, the CDR3 is TGTGCCAGCAGTCCCCAGGGGTCCCGGGCCTACGAGCAGTACTTC. Amino acid sequence: CASSPQGSRAYEQYF. The chain uses TRBV6-1 and TRBJ2-7; D is possibly TRBD1 (6 bases). Germline V gives CDR1 MNHNS, CDR2 SASEGT. The germline V and J ends were trimmed by 5 bases and 2 bases, with 16 bases remaining between them. This CDR3 is built from 15 residues.

This clonotype showed up many times. The chain carries TRBV6-1 and TRBJ2-7; D unresolved. CDR1 and CDR2 from the germline V gene are MNHNS and SASEGT. The V gene lost 6 bases and the J gene lost 0 bases, with 15 bases spanning the gap. This CDR3 is 15 amino acids long. The CDR3 loop reads CASRIRTESSYEQYF. The CDR3 DNA reads as TGTGCCAGCAGGATCCGGACGGAGAGCTCCTACGAGCAGTACTTC.

In this sample, this clonotype turned up many times. The V and J genes are TRBV20-1 and TRBJ2-5, with a weak D call TRBD2 (6 bases). Trimming pared 0 bases from V and 5 bases from J, leaving 16 bases between. Germline values: CDR1 DFQATT, CDR2 SNEGSKA (reference sequence). This CDR3 has 15 residues. This CDR3 reads CSARDLRLVWETQYF. The CDR3 nucleotides are TGCAGTGCTAGAGATCTTCGACTAGTATGGGAGACCCAGTACTTC.

V and J are TRBV6-1 and TRBJ1-5, with a weak D call TRBD1 (6 bases). Germline V lookup: CDR1 MNHNS, CDR2 SASEGT. The V and J ends lost 6 bases and 4 bases respectively, with 19 bases between them. This CDR3 has 16 amino acids. DNA of the CDR3: TGTGCCAGCAGCTCCGGACAGTTTACCTTAAATCAGCCCCAGCATTTT. Protein product: CASSSGQFTLNQPQHF.

Notes on this clonotype: Because the CDR3 is missing its conserved closing phenylalanine or tryptophan, this is likely a read error. The chain employs TRBV5-5 and TRBJ1-2, with D possibly being TRBD1 (5 bases). The CDR3 sequence is 15 residues long. V shed 4 bases and J shed 4 bases, with 17 bases lying between them. Germline values: CDR1 SGHKS, CDR2 YYEKEE (reference sequence). This chain's CDR3 is CASSLMLRQIYGYTL. CDR3 DNA: TGTGCCAGCAGCCTGATGTTAAGACAGATCTATGGCTACACCCTC.

This clonotype was recorded at least ten times. The rearrangement joins TRBV5-6 to TRBJ1-2; the D gene is possibly TRBD1 (5 bases). The CDR3 consists of 16 residues. The ends were cut back, 5 bases at V and 1 base at J, with 18 bases in the middle. Germline lookup yields CDR1 SGHDT and CDR2 YYEEEE. The CDR3 DNA sequence: TGTGCCAGCAGGGGACTCGTTAAGGAGATTAACTATGGCTACACCTTC. Protein product: CASRGLVKEINYGYTF.

This clonotype was recorded at least ten times. CDR3 residues: CAWSDGTGYEQYF. DNA for the CDR3: TGTGCCTGGAGTGACGGGACAGGGTACGAGCAGTACTTC. The chain couples TRBV30 to TRBJ2-7; 9 bases fit TRBD1. Germline V gene sequence: CDR1 GTSNPN, CDR2 SVGIG (reference sequence). CDR3 length: 13 residues. The junction had 2 bases not matched to a gene; V was cut back by 1 base and J by 4 bases. Full variable domain (rest looked up from reference TRBV30 and TRBJ2-7): SQTIHQWPATLVQPVGSPLSLECTVEGTSNPNLYWYRQAAGRGLQLLFYSVGIGQISSEVPQNLSASRPQDRQFILSSKKLLLSDSGFYLCAWSDGTGYEQYFGPGTRLTVT.

The chain uses TRBV5-1 and TRBJ2-7, with 11 bases fitting TRBD1. This CDR3 has 15 residues. V was pared by 4 bases and J by 3 bases, with 6 bases of the junction left unmatched. Germline CDR1 is SGHRS and CDR2 is YFSETQ. In nucleotides, the CDR3 is TGCGCCAGCAGCATCGGACAGGGGGCGGGCTACGAGCAGTACTTC. Encoded protein: CASSIGQGAGYEQYF. Looking up the rest from reference TRBV5-1 and TRBJ2-7 gives the full variable domain: KAGVTQTPRYLIKTRGQQVTLSCSPISGHRSVSWYQQTPGQGLQFLFEYFSETQRNKGNFPGRFSGRQFSNSRSEMNVSTLELGDSALYLCASSIGQGAGYEQYFGPGTRLTVT.

This clonotype has ten or more counts. The rearrangement links TRBV15 to TRBJ2-2; tentatively, D is TRBD1 (6 bases). Germline CDR1 is LNHNV and CDR2 is YYDKDF (reference sequence). CDR3 length: 12 residues. V lost 8 bases to trimming and J lost 6 bases, with 10 bases between them. The CDR3 DNA is TGTGCCACCGCCTACAGGGCCGGGGAGCTGTTTTTT. It codes for CATAYRAGELFF.

This clonotype was seen at least ten times. The junction departs from germline at one end; a sequencing error may be responsible. V and J are TRBV20-1 and TRBJ2-4; 10 positions match TRBD2. The CDR3 contains 16 residues. In germline, CDR1 is DFQATT, CDR2 SNEGSKA (reference sequence). CDR3 region: CSARDLAGVAQNIQYF. The CDR3 DNA sequence: TGCAGTGCTAGAGATCTAGCGGGGGTAGCCCAAAACATTCAGTACTTC.

This clonotype has ten or more counts. The chain recombines TRBV7-9 with TRBJ1-5, with D perhaps TRBD1 (6 bases). The CDR3 loop spans 13 amino acids. V lost 4 bases to trimming and J lost 7 bases, with 11 bases between them. CDR1 SEHNR and CDR2 FQNEAQ come from the germline V gene (reference sequence). CDR3 in DNA: TGTGCCAGCAGCTGGTTAGGGGGACAGCCCCAGCATTTT. It translates to CASSWLGGQPQHF.

This clonotype has a count of ten or more. V and J are TRBV2 and TRBJ2-5; no clear D. The CDR3 covers 15 residues. Germline V gives CDR1 SNHLY, CDR2 FYNNEI. V shed 1 base and J shed 2 bases, with 11 bases lying between them. The CDR3 sequence: CASSEGAVLQETQYF. Written as DNA, the CDR3 is TGTGCCAGCAGTGAAGGGGCGGTTTTACAAGAGACCCAGTACTTC.

The table lists this clonotype with many counts. The CDR3 DNA reads as TGTGCCAGCAGCTTGGGGGGGGGATTCTATGGCTACACCTTC. This codes for CASSLGGGFYGYTF. The chain is built from TRBV7-2 and TRBJ1-2; TRBD1 might be the D (5 bases). CDR3 size: 14 residues. Germline-derived CDR1 and CDR2 are SGHTA and FQGNSA. V was shortened by 3 bases and J by 4 bases, with 12 bases between the two germline ends.

The table lists this clonotype with many counts. This chain uses TRBV6-2 or TRBV6-3 with TRBJ1-2, with a weak D call TRBD1 (6 bases). Per the germline V gene, CDR1 is MNHEY and CDR2 is SVGEGT. This CDR3 has 19 amino acids. V was clipped by 2 bases and J by 2 bases, with 24 bases between them. The CDR3 is CASSYLSLPGQMGNYGYTF. CDR3 bases: TGTGCCAGCAGTTACCTCTCTTTACCCGGACAGATGGGGAACTATGGCTACACCTTC.

As to this clonotype: One base away lies a much larger clone, so this may be a sequencing read error. The chain employs TRBV30 and TRBJ1-2; D uncertain. Trimming cost V 6 bases and J 8 bases, with 13 bases left between them. The germline V gene encodes CDR1 GTSNPN and CDR2 SVGIG (reference sequence). The CDR3 extends over 11 amino acids. Here the CDR3 reads CACGRGRGYTF. The CDR3 bases are TGTGCCTGCGGGAGAGGGAGAGGCTACACCTTC.

In this sample, this clonotype turned up many times. The chain is built from TRBV11-2 and TRBJ2-5; D may correspond to TRBD1 or TRBD2 (6 bases each). There are 19 residues in the CDR3. V was shortened by 1 base and J by 2 bases, with 23 bases between the two germline ends. Germline-derived CDR1 and CDR2 are SGHAT and FQNNGV. This chain's CDR3 is CASSLVDRWRDKIQETQYF. CDR3 coding DNA: TGTGCCAGCAGCTTAGTCGACCGGTGGCGGGACAAGATACAAGAGACCCAGTACTTC.

This chain connects TRBV24-1 to TRBJ2-2; weak D call: TRBD1 (7 bases). The germline gives CDR1 KGHDR, CDR2 SFDVKD. This CDR3 is built from 17 residues. V dropped 3 bases and J dropped 3 bases, with 16 bases sitting between them. CDR3 amino acids: CATSDPGQGEDTGELFF. The CDR3 DNA is TGTGCCACCAGTGATCCGGGGCAGGGGGAGGACACCGGGGAGCTGTTTTTT.

The CDR3 region has the DNA TGTGCCACTAAGTCGGGGGAAGAGCAAGAGACCCAGTACTTC. This codes for CATKSGEEQETQYF. The rearrangement uses TRBV12-3 or TRBV12-4 and TRBJ2-5; perhaps TRBD2 as D (6 bases). Trimming removed 10 bases from V and 2 bases from J, with 17 bases in between. CDR3 size: 14 residues.

This clonotype was detected ten times or more. V is TRBV11-3 and J is TRBJ2-5; TRBD2 matches 9 bases. The germline V gene encodes CDR1 SGHNT and CDR2 YENEEA. V lost 1 base, J lost 5 bases, and 8 bases stayed unmatched. The length of the CDR3 is 16 residues. CDR3 DNA sequence: TGTGCCAGCAGCTTAGGAGGAGCGGGAGGCCCCGAGACCCAGTACTTC. This translates into CASSLGGAGGPETQYF.

The chain is built from TRBV3-1 and TRBJ1-1; D gene uncertain. V dropped 1 base and J dropped 8 bases, with 11 bases sitting between them. The CDR3 totals 13 residues. Germline-derived CDR1 and CDR2 are LGHDT and YNNKEL (reference sequence). CDR3: CASSQVPGSEAFF. The CDR3 DNA reads as TGTGCCAGCAGCCAAGTGCCCGGGTCGGAAGCTTTCTTT.

This clonotype was seen repeatedly, ten times or more. The rearrangement uses TRBV20-1 and TRBJ2-7, with TRBD1 matching 9 bases. Per germline, CDR1 DFQATT and CDR2 SNEGSKA (reference sequence). This CDR3 has 13 residues. The CDR3 protein is CSSKTGGVGEQYF. As DNA, the CDR3 is TGCAGCTCCAAGACAGGGGGTGTAGGCGAGCAGTACTTC.

At least ten counts were recorded for this clonotype. The J gene is TRBJ2-7, the V gene TRBV7-8; D is ambiguous. The CDR3 length is 15 residues. Trimming stripped 5 bases from V and 1 base from J, with 15 bases between. Looked up from germline, CDR1 is SGHVS and CDR2 is FQNEAQ. This chain's CDR3 is CASSPSSYPSYEQYF. The CDR3 DNA reads TGTGCCAGCAGCCCAAGCAGCTACCCATCCTACGAGCAGTACTTC.

As for this clonotype: A much larger clone lies a single base off, so this may be a read error. This chain joins TRBV28 and TRBJ2-2; D possibly matches TRBD1 or TRBD2 (6 bases each). The V gene's germline CDR1 is MDHEN and CDR2 SYDVKM. V lost 8 bases, J lost 3 bases, and 13 bases lay in between. The CDR3 consists of 14 residues. The chain's CDR3 is CASQGGIYTGELFF. CDR3 coding DNA: TGTGCCAGCCAAGGGGGGATATACACCGGGGAGCTGTTTTTT.